The entry below gives a single T cell receptor (beta chain) sequence along with its context. Libraries were prepared by immunoSEQ multiplex PCR; TCRdb keeps only in-frame clonotypes and omits some of them. The table has roughly 250,000 clones, around nine tenths seen once; the top ten hold 2% to 2.5%. Trimming removed 1 base from V and 1 base from J, with 9 bases in between. The CDR3 runs to 14 residues. Germline values: CDR1 SGHDT, CDR2 YYEEEE. The data are from a study of blood T cell repertoires in COVID-19. The chain carries TRBV5-6 and TRBJ2-7; tentatively, D is TRBD1 (5 bases). Sequenced sample: peripheral blood. The TCR was taken from a woman in her 40s who had recovered from COVID-19. CDR3 coding DNA: TGTGCCAGCAGCTTGTTGCCAGGGTCCTACGAGCAGTACTTC. As protein: CASSLLPGSYEQYF.